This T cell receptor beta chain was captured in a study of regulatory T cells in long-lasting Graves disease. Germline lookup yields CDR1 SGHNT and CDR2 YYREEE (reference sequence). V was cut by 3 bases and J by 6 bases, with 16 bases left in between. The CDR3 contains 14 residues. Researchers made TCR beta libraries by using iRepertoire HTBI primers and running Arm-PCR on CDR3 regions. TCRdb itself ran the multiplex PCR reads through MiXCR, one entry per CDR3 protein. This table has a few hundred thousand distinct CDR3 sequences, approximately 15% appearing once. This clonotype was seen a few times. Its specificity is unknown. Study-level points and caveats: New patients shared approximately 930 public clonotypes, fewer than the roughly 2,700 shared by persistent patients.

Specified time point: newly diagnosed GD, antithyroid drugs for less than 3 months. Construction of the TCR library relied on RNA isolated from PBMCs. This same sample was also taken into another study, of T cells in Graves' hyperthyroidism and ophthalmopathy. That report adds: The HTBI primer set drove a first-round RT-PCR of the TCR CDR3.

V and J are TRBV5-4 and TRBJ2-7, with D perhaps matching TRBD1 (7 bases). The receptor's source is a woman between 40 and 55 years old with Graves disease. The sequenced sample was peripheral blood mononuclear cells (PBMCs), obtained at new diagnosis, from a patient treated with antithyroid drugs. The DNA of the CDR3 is TGTGCCAGCAGCTCGCCGGAGGGGGCCGGCGAGCAGTACTTC. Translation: CASSSPEGAGEQYF.